Listed below are T cell receptor beta chains from one sample, sequenced in a study of response to subunit inactivated influenza vaccine. TCRdb itself ran the RT-PCR reads through MiXCR, one entry per CDR3 protein. The sample includes about 780,000 distinct CDR3 sequences, roughly 18% of them seen just once. The specimen was PBMCs from blood, collected more than 4 days after vaccination. These receptor sequences come from a man aged 50-59 years who received an inactivated influenza vaccine. The CDR3 runs from the conserved cysteine through the conserved F or W. A D gene is named only where the DNA matches it firmly. Part of the rows lack a size; the others show once, few, many or a class for expanded clones.

-,TRBD2,TRBV24-1,TRBJ2-1,CATSVASGSNEQFF,TGTGCCACCAGTGTAGCTAGCGGGTCTAATGAGCAGTTCTTC
many,TRBD2,TRBV7-6,TRBJ2-3,CASSLGLAGGPATDTQYF,TGTGCCAGCAGCTTAGGACTAGCGGGAGGGCCCGCTACAGATACGCAGTATTTT
many,-,TRBV20-1,TRBJ2-7,CSAITGGLEPFYEQYF,TGCAGTGCTATCACCGGGGGTCTGGAGCCCTTCTACGAGCAGTACTTC
few,TRBD2,TRBV7-2,TRBJ2-7,CASSLTAGELGAYEQYF,TGTGCCAGCAGCTTAACTGCGGGGGAGCTTGGAGCCTACGAGCAGTACTTC
-,TRBD2,TRBV5-1,TRBJ2-3,CASSPGTSGNTDTQYF,TGCGCCAGCAGCCCCGGGACTAGCGGTAACACAGATACGCAGTATTTT
many,-,TRBV7-9,TRBJ2-2,CASSLDGAGELFF,TGTGCCAGCAGCTTAGACGGGGCGGGGGAGCTGTTTTTT
few,-,TRBV7-3,TRBJ1-1,CASSLLAGGGEAFF,TGTGCCAGCAGCTTACTAGCTGGAGGGGGTGAAGCTTTCTTT
-,-,TRBV12-3/TRBV12-4,TRBJ1-1,CASSSRLMNTEAFF,TGTGCCAGCAGTTCCAGACTGATGAACACTGAAGCTTTCTTT
-,TRBD2,TRBV4-3,TRBJ2-3,CASSQADRGGTDTQYF,TGCGCCAGCAGCCAAGCTGATCGGGGGGGCACAGATACGCAGTATTTT
-,-,TRBV7-8,TRBJ1-2,CASPPGQGGYGYTF,TGTGCCAGCCCCCCCGGCCAGGGAGGCTATGGCTACACCTTC
-,TRBD1,TRBV7-9,TRBJ1-1,CASSLRDRGAEAFF,TGTGCCAGCAGCTTACGGGACAGGGGCGCTGAAGCTTTCTTT
-,-,TRBV4-3,TRBJ2-3,CASSHRDSGYTQYF,TGCGCCAGCAGCCATCGGGACAGCGGGTATACGCAGTATTTT
few,-,TRBV6-5,TRBJ2-5,CASSWWGDETQYF,TGTGCCAGCAGTTGGTGGGGGGACGAGACCCAGTACTTC
many,TRBD1,TRBV15,TRBJ2-3,CATSREGGISSTDTQYF,TGTGCCACCAGCAGAGAAGGGGGCATATCTAGCACAGATACGCAGTATTTT
-,TRBD2,TRBV5-4,TRBJ2-2,CASSFVSGRLGTGELFF,TGTGCCAGCAGCTTTGTTAGCGGGAGACTGGGGACCGGGGAGCTGTTTTTT
many,TRBD2,TRBV11-2,TRBJ2-1,CASSSGLVSYNEQFF,TGTGCCAGCAGCTCCGGACTAGTCTCCTACAATGAGCAGTTCTTC
-,-,TRBV6-2/TRBV6-3,TRBJ1-1,CASSFASSMNTEAFF,TGTGCCAGCAGTTTCGCGTCCTCGATGAACACTGAAGCTTTCTTT
-,TRBD1,TRBV6-1,TRBJ1-5,CASHRGTGHNQPQHF,TGTGCCAGCCACCGAGGGACAGGACACAATCAGCCCCAGCATTTT
few,TRBD2,TRBV20-1,TRBJ2-1,CSARGWTSHQYNEQFF,TGCAGTGCTAGAGGGTGGACTAGTCACCAATACAATGAGCAGTTCTTC
-,-,TRBV5-5,TRBJ1-1,CASSLWAAEAFF,TGTGCCAGCAGCTTGTGGGCGGCTGAAGCTTTCTTT
many,-,TRBV4-2,TRBJ1-6,CASSSQGDNSPLHF,TGTGCCAGCAGTTCACAGGGTGATAATTCACCCCTCCACTTT
few,TRBD1,TRBV4-3,TRBJ2-7,CASSQDGQGATYEQYF,TGCGCCAGCAGCCAAGATGGGCAGGGGGCGACCTACGAGCAGTACTTC
few,TRBD2,TRBV7-6,TRBJ2-7,CASSSARRGRSYEQYF,TGTGCCAGCAGCTCGGCAAGACGCGGGAGGTCCTACGAGCAGTACTTC
-,-,TRBV7-8,TRBJ2-1,CASSLMEGNNEQFF,TGTGCCAGCAGCTTAATGGAGGGTAACAATGAGCAGTTCTTC
few,TRBD1,TRBV25-1,TRBJ2-1,CASERTGSLMDEQFF,TGTGCCAGCGAGAGGACAGGGTCCTTAATGGATGAGCAGTTCTTC
few,-,TRBV3-1,TRBJ2-5,CASSQWGSDVGTQYF,TGTGCCAGCAGCCAATGGGGTTCGGACGTTGGGACCCAGTACTTC
-,TRBD2,TRBV10-3,TRBJ2-5,CAISEIREGPQETQYF,TGTGCCATCAGTGAAATACGGGAGGGCCCCCAAGAGACCCAGTACTTC
-,TRBD2,TRBV12-3/TRBV12-4,TRBJ2-5,CASITLSLTSIWETQYF,TGTGCCAGCATCACACTCTCCTTGACTAGCATCTGGGAGACCCAGTACTTC
few,-,TRBV15,TRBJ2-7,CATSRETGTYEQYF,TGTGCCACCAGCAGAGAGACAGGAACCTACGAGCAGTACTTC
-,-,TRBV7-2,TRBJ2-1,CASRTVANEQFF,TGTGCCAGCAGGACAGTTGCTAATGAGCAGTTCTTC
-,TRBD2,TRBV7-3,TRBJ2-7,CASSLQGTSDHEQYF,TGTGCCAGCAGCTTACAAGGGACTAGCGACCACGAGCAGTACTTC
-,-,TRBV5-1,TRBJ1-1,CASSLGARVFF,TGCGCCAGCAGCTTAGGGGCCCGGGTTTTCTTT
-,-,TRBV6-5,TRBJ2-1,CASSYAPRGEQFF,TGTGCCAGCAGTTACGCCCCCCGGGGGGAGCAGTTCTTC
few,-,TRBV7-2,TRBJ2-7,CASSLFGRPYEQYF,TGTGCCAGCAGCTTATTTGGGCGACCCTACGAGCAGTACTTC
-,TRBD1,TRBV10-3,TRBJ1-4,CAISERQGVGSTNEKLFF,TGTGCCATCAGTGAAAGACAGGGGGTCGGGTCAACTAATGAAAAACTGTTTTTT
-,-,TRBV9,TRBJ2-1,CASSPPPGRMTF,TGTGCCAGCAGCCCGCCACCGGGACGGATGACCTTC
-,-,TRBV6-6,TRBJ2-2,CASSYSGGLFF,TGTGCCAGCAGTTACTCGGGAGGGCTGTTTTTT
many,-,TRBV12-3/TRBV12-4,TRBJ1-6,CASRGANSPLHF,TGTGCCAGCAGAGGGGCGAATTCACCCCTCCACTTT